These 8 T cell receptor beta chains were all obtained from the same sample, sequenced in a study of T cell repertoires in cytomegalovirus infection (dated by TCRdb to between 2018 and 2021). TCRdb names Illumina HiSeq 1500 as the instrument used. TCRdb reran the public reads through fastp at Q25 and MiXCR, keeping productive beta chains. Each record represents a unique CDR3 protein, reported with the most common genes and DNA among its rows. For this sample there are 270,000 or so distinct CDR3 sequences; about 18% appear just once. The ten largest clones represent approximately 44% of the sample. Source material: CD8+ T cells from PBMCs. Receptor source: a human donor in good health (CMV status not recorded). Some clones in this sample may be carry-over from other donors' samples.

A remark on this clonotype: This sequence may be a read error, since a much larger clone differs from it by one base. V gene TRBV4-1 combines with J gene TRBJ1-2, with D unresolved. CDR3 size: 16 residues. Looked up from germline, CDR1 is MGHRA and CDR2 is YSYEKL. The DNA of the CDR3 is TGCGCCAGCAGCCAAGTGGGAATGCTAGACTCGAAGGGCTGCACCTTC. The encoded protein is CASSQVGMLDSKGCTF.

This clonotype was recorded once. This sequence joins TRBV29-1 and TRBJ1-4, with TRBD1 identical over 7 bases. CDR3 length equals 18 residues. Unmatched junction bases numbered 15, after V lost 5 bases and J lost 0 bases. Germline V CDR1 and CDR2: SQVTM, ANQGSEA. The CDR3 DNA reads as TGCAGCGTTTTCGGACAGGAGCGGTGGGGGGCAACTAATGAAAAACTGTTTTTT. Translation: CSVFGQERWGATNEKLFF. Supplemented by reference TRBV29-1 and TRBJ1-4, the full variable domain reads SAVISQKPSRDICQRGTSLTIQCQVDSQVTMMFWYRQQPGQSLTLIATANQGSEATYESGFVIDKFPISRPNLTFSTLTVSNMSPEDSSIYLCSVFGQERWGATNEKLFFGSGTQLSVL.

Ten or more counts support this clonotype. The V gene is TRBV20-1, the J gene TRBJ2-7; tentatively, D is TRBD1 or TRBD2 (6 bases each). Germline CDR1 DFQATT, CDR2 SNEGSKA (reference sequence). The V end was cut by 4 bases, the J end by 4 bases, with 20 bases between. The CDR3 length is 15 residues. The CDR3 coding sequence is TGCAGTGCTAAGGAGGGGCCGGGGGCGAGGTACGAGCAGTACTTC. This encodes CSAKEGPGARYEQYF.

This clonotype has at least ten counts. The chain joins TRBV4-1 to TRBJ2-5; D ambiguous. V lost 4 bases to trimming and J lost 1 base, with 16 bases between them. The V gene's germline CDR1 is MGHRA and CDR2 YSYEKL. The CDR3 has 16 residues. The CDR3 region is CASSPGEPNFQETQYF. CDR3 sequence (DNA): TGCGCCAGCAGCCCAGGCGAGCCCAACTTCCAAGAGACCCAGTACTTC.

The J gene is TRBJ1-1, the V gene TRBV11-2, with TRBD1 as a possible D gene (5 bases). The CDR3 covers 12 residues. The V gene lost 5 bases and the J gene lost 10 bases, with 14 bases spanning the gap. Germline V lookup: CDR1 SGHAT, CDR2 FQNNGV. The CDR3 protein is CASSVGGSAAFF. The DNA of the CDR3 is TGTGCCAGCAGCGTCGGGGGGTCGGCAGCTTTCTTT.

There are many counts of this clonotype. The chain has TRBV6-5 and TRBJ1-2; 7 nucleotides match TRBD1. Germline V gene lookup returns CDR1 MNHEY and CDR2 SVGAGI. The CDR3 covers 14 residues. Unmatched junction bases numbered 7, after V lost 1 base and J lost 8 bases. DNA for the CDR3: TGTGCCAGCAGTTACTTAAGCGAGGGGGCCGGCTACACCTTC. Translation: CASSYLSEGAGYTF.

This sequence joins TRBV24-1 and TRBJ2-2; 10 bases match TRBD2. The germline CDR1 and CDR2 sequences are KGHDR and SFDVKD. CDR3 length equals 18 residues. The trim removed 4 bases at V and 4 bases at J, leaving 11 bases unmatched. CDR3 in amino acids: CATSDGTSAGAVTGELFF. DNA of the CDR3: TGTGCCACCAGTGACGGGACTAGCGCGGGGGCCGTCACCGGGGAGCTGTTTTTT.

This clonotype was observed a handful of times. The V and J genes are TRBV6-1 and TRBJ1-2; D unresolved. The CDR3 has 13 residues. Germline loops: CDR1 MNHNS, CDR2 SASEGT. V dropped 7 bases and J dropped 3 bases, with 12 bases sitting between them. CDR3 nucleotides: TGTGCCAGCATCGGAGGGCCCTACTATGGCTACACCTTC. Translation gives CASIGGPYYGYTF.